This entry concerns a single TCR beta chain. The record originates from a study of blood T cell repertoires in COVID-19. Turning to the study itself: The United States, Italy and Spain supplied acute and convalescent COVID-19 samples.

The assay was immunoSEQ multiplex PCR, and TCRdb's table has in-frame clones only and misses some. The sample holds a few hundred thousand clones; around 83% are singletons and the top ten take less than 3.5%. The CDR3 loop spans 18 amino acids. Germline V gene lookup returns CDR1 SNHLY and CDR2 FYNNEI. The trim removed 5 bases at V and 5 bases at J, leaving 17 bases unmatched. The chain combines TRBV2 with TRBJ2-7; TRBD2 matches 11 bases. Sequencing was done on a sample of peripheral blood. The sequence was collected from a young woman with acute or convalescent COVID-19. In nucleotides, the CDR3 is TGTGCCAGCAGTCGTCAGGGGGTCCGGCTAGCGGGAGGAAACGAGCAGTACTTC. This codes for CASSRQGVRLAGGNEQYF. The variable domain in full, completed from reference TRBV2 and TRBJ2-7, reads EPEVTQTPSHQVTQMGQEVILRCVPISNHLYFYWYRQILGQKVEFLVSFYNNEISEKSEIFDDQFSVERPDGSNFTLKIRSTKLEDSAMYFCASSRQGVRLAGGNEQYFGPGTRLTVT.